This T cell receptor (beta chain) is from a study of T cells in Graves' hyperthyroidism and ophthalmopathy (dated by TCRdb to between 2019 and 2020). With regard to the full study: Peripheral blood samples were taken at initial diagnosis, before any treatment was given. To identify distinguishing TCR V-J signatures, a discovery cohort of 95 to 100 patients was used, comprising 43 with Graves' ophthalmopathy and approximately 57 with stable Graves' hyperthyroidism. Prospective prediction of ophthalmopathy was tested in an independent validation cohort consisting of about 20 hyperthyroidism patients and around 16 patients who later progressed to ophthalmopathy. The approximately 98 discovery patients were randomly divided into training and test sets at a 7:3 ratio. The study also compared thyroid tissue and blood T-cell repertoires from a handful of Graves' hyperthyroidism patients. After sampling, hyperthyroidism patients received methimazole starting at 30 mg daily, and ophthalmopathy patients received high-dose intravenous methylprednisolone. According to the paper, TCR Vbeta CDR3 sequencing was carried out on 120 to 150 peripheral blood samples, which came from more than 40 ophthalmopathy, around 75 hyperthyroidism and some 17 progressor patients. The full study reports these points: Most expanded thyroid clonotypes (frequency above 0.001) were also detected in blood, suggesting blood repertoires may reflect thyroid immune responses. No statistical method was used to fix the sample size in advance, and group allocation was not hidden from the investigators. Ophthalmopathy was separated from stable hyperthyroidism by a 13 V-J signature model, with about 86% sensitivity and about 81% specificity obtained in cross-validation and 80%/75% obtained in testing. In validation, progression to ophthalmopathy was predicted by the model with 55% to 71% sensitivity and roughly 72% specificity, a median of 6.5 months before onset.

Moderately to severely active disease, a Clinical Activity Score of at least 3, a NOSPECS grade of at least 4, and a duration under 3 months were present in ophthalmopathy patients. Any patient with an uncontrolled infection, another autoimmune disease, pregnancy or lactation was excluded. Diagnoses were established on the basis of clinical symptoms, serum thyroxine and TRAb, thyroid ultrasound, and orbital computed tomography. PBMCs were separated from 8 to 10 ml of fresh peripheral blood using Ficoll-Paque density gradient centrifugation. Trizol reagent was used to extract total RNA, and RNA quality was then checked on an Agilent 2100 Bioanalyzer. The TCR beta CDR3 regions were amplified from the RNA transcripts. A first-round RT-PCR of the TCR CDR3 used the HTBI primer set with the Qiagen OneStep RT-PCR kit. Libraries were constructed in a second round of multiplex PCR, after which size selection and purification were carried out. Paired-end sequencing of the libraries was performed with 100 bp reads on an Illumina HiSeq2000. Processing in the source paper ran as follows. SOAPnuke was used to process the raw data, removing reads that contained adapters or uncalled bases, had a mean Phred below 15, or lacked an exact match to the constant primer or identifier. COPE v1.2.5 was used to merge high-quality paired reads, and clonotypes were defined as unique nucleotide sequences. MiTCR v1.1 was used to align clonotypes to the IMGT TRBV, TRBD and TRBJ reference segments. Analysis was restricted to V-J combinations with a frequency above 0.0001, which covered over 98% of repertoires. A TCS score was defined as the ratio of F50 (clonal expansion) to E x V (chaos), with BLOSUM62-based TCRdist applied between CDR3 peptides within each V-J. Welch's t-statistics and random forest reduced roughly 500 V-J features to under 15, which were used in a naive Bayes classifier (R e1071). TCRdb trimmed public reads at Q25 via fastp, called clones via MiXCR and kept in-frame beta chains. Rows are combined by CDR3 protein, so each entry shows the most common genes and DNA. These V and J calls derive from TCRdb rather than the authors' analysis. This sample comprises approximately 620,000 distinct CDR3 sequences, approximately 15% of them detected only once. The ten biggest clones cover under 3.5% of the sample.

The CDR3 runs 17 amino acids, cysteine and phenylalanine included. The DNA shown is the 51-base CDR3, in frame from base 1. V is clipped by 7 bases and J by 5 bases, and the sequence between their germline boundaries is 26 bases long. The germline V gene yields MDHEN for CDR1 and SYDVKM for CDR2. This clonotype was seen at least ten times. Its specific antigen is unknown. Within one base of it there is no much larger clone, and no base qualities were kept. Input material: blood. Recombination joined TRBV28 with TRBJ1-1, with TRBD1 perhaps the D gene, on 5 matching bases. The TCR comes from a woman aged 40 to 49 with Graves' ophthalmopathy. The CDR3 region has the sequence CASNTSWKPEGLTEAFF. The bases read TGTGCCAGCAATACTTCTTGGAAACCGGAGGGGTTGACTGAAGCTTTCTTT.